Below, 29 T cell receptor beta chains from the same sample are listed, as sequenced in a study of blood T cell repertoires in COVID-19. The data were produced by immunoSEQ multiplex PCR, yet TCRdb's version contains in-frame clones alone and is incomplete. This table has 35,000 to 50,000 clones, around 84% appearing once. Sequenced: peripheral blood. The source is a human donor in a cohort sampled during active COVID-19.

The rearrangement uses TRBV12-5 and TRBJ1-2, with a weak D call TRBD1 (5 bases). This CDR3 contains 15 residues. Germline V gives CDR1 LGHNT, CDR2 FRNRAP. V was clipped by 6 bases and J by 4 bases, with 18 bases between them. The CDR3 coding sequence is TGTGCTAGTGGGTGGGGCAGGCGGTTGGGCTATGGCTACACCTTC. The encoded protein is CASGWGRRLGYGYTF.

V is TRBV2 and J is TRBJ2-3; 8 nucleotides align to TRBD2. The V and J ends lost 5 bases and 2 bases, in that order; junction bases with no gene match: 3. The CDR3 extends over 14 amino acids. Germline V lookup: CDR1 SNHLY, CDR2 FYNNEI. This CDR3 is CASSIAGTTDTQYF. For the CDR3, the DNA is TGTGCCAGCAGTATAGCGGGGACCACAGATACGCAGTATTTT.

The chain couples TRBV20-1 to TRBJ2-7; 8 bases are a match to TRBD1. Losses at the gene ends were 3 bases for V and 3 bases for J; bases not matched to a gene: 7. This CDR3 comprises 14 residues. Looked up from germline, CDR1 is DFQATT and CDR2 is SNEGSKA (reference sequence). In DNA, the CDR3 is TGCAGTGCTAGTCCAGGACAGGGTAACTACGAGCAGTACTTC. Protein product: CSASPGQGNYEQYF.

CDR3 sequence reads: CASSLLAGDTQYF. CDR3 DNA: TGTGCCAGCAGCTTGCTAGCCGGAGATACGCAGTATTTT. This chain uses TRBV7-3 with TRBJ2-3, with D perhaps TRBD2 (5 bases). Trimming stripped 3 bases from V and 5 bases from J, with 9 bases between. The length of the CDR3 is 13 residues. Per the germline V gene, CDR1 is SGHTA and CDR2 is FQGTGA.

The chain couples TRBV6-1 to TRBJ1-3, with 7 nucleotides matching TRBD1. Germline V CDR1 and CDR2: MNHNS, SASEGT. V dropped 3 bases and J dropped 4; count of bases not matched to a gene: 21. The CDR3 extends over 20 amino acids. CDR3 amino acids: CASSELISESYGTAGNTIYF. For the CDR3, the DNA is TGTGCCAGCAGTGAGTTGATATCTGAGTCATACGGGACAGCGGGAAACACCATATATTTT.

V and J are TRBV19 and TRBJ2-5, with 7 positions matching TRBD1. This CDR3 contains 14 residues. Germline CDR1 and CDR2: LNHDA and SQIVND (reference sequence). The V and J ends lost 3 bases and 6 bases, in that order; junction bases with no gene match: 7. CDR3 amino acids: CASSMGHRGQTQYF. CDR3 DNA: TGTGCCAGTAGTATGGGGCACAGGGGTCAGACCCAGTACTTC.

V gene TRBV11-2 combines with J gene TRBJ1-1; D is undetermined. Trimming stripped 0 bases from V and 5 bases from J, with 22 bases between. The CDR3 extends over 18 amino acids. The germline gives CDR1 SGHAT, CDR2 FQNNGV. The CDR3 protein is CASSLDRYGNLGKTEAFF. DNA of the CDR3: TGTGCCAGCAGCTTAGATCGGTACGGGAATCTGGGGAAGACTGAAGCTTTCTTT. Full variable domain (rest looked up from reference TRBV11-2 and TRBJ1-1): EAGVAQSPRYKIIEKRQSVAFWCNPISGHATLYWYQQILGQGPKLLIQFQNNGVVDDSQLPKDRFSAERLKGVDSTLKIQPAKLEDSAVYLCASSLDRYGNLGKTEAFFGQGTRLTVV.

This clone was detected once. V and J are TRBV6-1 and TRBJ1-1; 8 nucleotides line up with TRBD1. J lost 4 bases, V lost 3 bases, and 4 bases had no gene match. Germline V gene lookup returns CDR1 MNHNS and CDR2 SASEGT. The CDR3 extends over 14 amino acids. The CDR3 spells CASSDRGRSTEAFF. DNA for the CDR3: TGTGCCAGCAGTGACAGGGGGCGAAGCACTGAAGCTTTCTTT.

The chain employs TRBV5-1 and TRBJ2-2, with D tentatively TRBD2 (5 bases). Germline V CDR1 and CDR2: SGHRS, YFSETQ. CDR3 length: 16 residues. V was pared by 0 bases and J by 4 bases, with 13 bases between. The CDR3 bases are TGCGCCAGCAGCTTGGTGACACGGGGAACCACCGGGGAGCTGTTTTTT. This codes for CASSLVTRGTTGELFF.

This clone was recorded once. The V gene is TRBV7-3, the J gene TRBJ2-5, with D maybe TRBD1 (6 bases). Deletions cut 2 bases from V and 2 bases from J, with 12 bases between. The CDR3 contains 15 residues. Germline CDR1 is SGHTA and CDR2 is FQGTGA. The CDR3: CASSLSGQRQETQYF. The CDR3 coding sequence is TGTGCCAGCAGCTTATCAGGACAGAGGCAAGAGACCCAGTACTTC.

This clone was picked up a small number of times. The chain is built from TRBV10-3 and TRBJ2-3; D possibly corresponds to TRBD2 (6 bases). CDR1 and CDR2 (germline): ENHRY, SYGVKD. The CDR3 runs to 18 residues. The V end lost 4 bases, the J end lost 6 bases, and 26 bases lay between the germline ends. The chain's CDR3 is CAISVGRVQGGSVDTQYF. The CDR3 DNA reads TGTGCCATCAGTGTGGGCCGGGTCCAGGGAGGCTCCGTGGATACGCAGTATTTT.

This sequence joins TRBV19 and TRBJ2-7, with TRBD2 matching 13 bases. The V gene's germline CDR1 is LNHDA and CDR2 SQIVND (reference sequence). The V and J ends lost 4 bases and 5 bases, in that order; junction bases with no gene match: 11. The CDR3 is 17 amino acids. The CDR3 DNA follows: TGTGCCAGTAGTAGAGCAGGACTAGCGGGGGAGCGGAACGAGCAGTACTTC. Translated: CASSRAGLAGERNEQYF. Together with reference TRBV19 and TRBJ2-7, the CDR3 gives the full variable domain: DGGITQSPKYLFRKEGQNVTLSCEQNLNHDAMYWYRQDPGQGLRLIYYSQIVNDFQKGDIAEGYSVSREKKESFPLTVTSAQKNPTAFYLCASSRAGLAGERNEQYFGPGTRLTVT.

The rearrangement links TRBV4-2 to TRBJ2-5; TRBD2 aligns across 9 bases. The CDR3 runs to 15 residues. In germline, CDR1 is LGHNA, CDR2 YNFKEQ. Germline trimming cut 2 bases from V and 1 base from J; bases unmatched to any gene: 2. The CDR3 DNA sequence: TGTGCCAGCAGCCAACCAGCGGGGGGCCAAGAGACCCAGTACTTC. Residues: CASSQPAGGQETQYF.

The gene calls are TRBV18 and TRBJ2-3, with 11 bases aligning to TRBD2. CDR1 KGHSH and CDR2 LQKENI come from the germline V gene. This CDR3 is built from 15 residues. Losses at the gene ends were 6 bases for V and 6 bases for J; bases not matched to a gene: 8. As DNA, the CDR3 is TGTGCCAGCTCCGGTAGCGGGGGGGCAGGCGATACGCAGTATTTT. Its protein product is CASSGSGGAGDTQYF.

The sample holds one count of this clone. V usage is TRBV27 and J usage is TRBJ1-1, with 7 bases lining up with TRBD1. This CDR3 contains 13 residues. Losses at the gene ends were 6 bases for V and 5 bases for J; bases not matched to a gene: 6. Germline CDR1 is MNHEY and CDR2 is SMNVEV (reference sequence). CDR3 in amino acids: CASSQRQGTEAFF. The CDR3 DNA reads TGTGCCAGCAGCCAGAGACAGGGAACTGAAGCTTTCTTT.

V gene TRBV5-4 combines with J gene TRBJ2-7, with D maybe TRBD1 (6 bases). Germline lookup yields CDR1 SGHNT and CDR2 YYREEE (reference sequence). Trimming shortened V by 2 bases and J by 3 bases, and 9 bases separated the two germline ends. The CDR3 totals 13 residues. The DNA of the CDR3 is TGTGCCAGCAGCTTTATGGACAGCTACGAGCAGTACTTC. Protein: CASSFMDSYEQYF.

The chain employs TRBV5-1 and TRBJ2-6; 8 nucleotides match TRBD1. Germline values: CDR1 SGHRS, CDR2 YFSETQ. V lost 7 bases, J lost 0 bases, and 18 bases stayed unmatched. CDR3 length: 20 residues. CDR3 in DNA: TGCGCCAGCTTAGCAGGGGCAGGGGGCAATCCGGGCTCTGGGGCCAACGTCCTGACTTTC. It translates to CASLAGAGGNPGSGANVLTF.

The genes are TRBV18 and TRBJ1-5, with TRBD1 as a possible D gene (6 bases). The V end was cut by 5 bases, the J end by 7 bases, with 18 bases between. CDR1 and CDR2 from the germline V gene are KGHSH and LQKENI. CDR3 size: 15 residues. The CDR3 here is CASSSPTGLGQPQHF. DNA of the CDR3: TGTGCCAGCTCATCGCCAACAGGGTTGGGGCAGCCCCAGCATTTT.

The chain employs TRBV6-5 and TRBJ2-7; TRBD1 matches at 7 bases. The CDR3 loop spans 15 amino acids. Germline values: CDR1 MNHEY, CDR2 SVGAGI. V dropped 6 bases and J dropped 0; count of bases not matched to a gene: 8. The CDR3 nucleotides read TGTGCCAGCAGCCTCAACAGGGGTTCCTCCTACGAGCAGTACTTC. It encodes CASSLNRGSSYEQYF.

This clone has only one observation. This sequence joins TRBV5-1 and TRBJ1-2; TRBD1 aligns across 9 bases. Germline values: CDR1 SGHRS, CDR2 YFSETQ. The CDR3 consists of 16 residues. V dropped 2 bases and J dropped 3; count of bases not matched to a gene: 8. As DNA, the CDR3 is TGCGCCAGCAGCTTAGACCCGGGACAGGGAGACTATGGCTACACCTTC. It encodes CASSLDPGQGDYGYTF.

The chain has TRBV4-2 and TRBJ2-3, with TRBD2 identical over 8 bases. Trimming cost V 5 bases and J 2 bases; bases outside gene matches: 6. Looked up from germline, CDR1 is LGHNA and CDR2 is YNFKEQ. The CDR3 sequence is 15 residues long. The CDR3 DNA is TGTGCCAGCAGCGAAGGGCGGGGGGACACAGATACGCAGTATTTT. Translation gives CASSEGRGDTDTQYF.

The genes are TRBV2 and TRBJ2-1; D is perhaps TRBD1 (6 bases). This CDR3 spans 15 amino acids. V was cut by 5 bases and J by 4 bases, with 15 bases left in between. Germline CDR1 SNHLY, CDR2 FYNNEI. CDR3: CASSILWTAYNEQFF. The CDR3 DNA sequence: TGTGCCAGCAGTATCTTATGGACAGCATACAATGAGCAGTTCTTC.

This clone has only a few counts. This chain connects TRBV4-1 to TRBJ2-7; 9 nucleotides align to TRBD1. The V gene's germline CDR1 is MGHRA and CDR2 YSYEKL. CDR3 length: 16 amino acids. The V gene end was trimmed by 2 bases and the J gene end by 1 base; junction bases not matched to a gene: 6. CDR3 bases: TGCGCCAGCAGCCAACCTACAGGGGGCTCATCCTACGAGCAGTACTTC. Protein: CASSQPTGGSSYEQYF.

The V call is TRBV5-4, the J call TRBJ2-6; 7 bases are a match to TRBD1. With 4 bases clipped from V and 0 bases from J, the junction kept 10 bases outside the gene matches. The CDR3 spans 18 residues. CDR1 is SGHNT and CDR2 is YYREEE in the germline V gene (reference sequence). CDR3 sequence: CASSGRQGSYSGANVLTF. CDR3 sequence (DNA): TGTGCCAGCAGCGGGAGACAGGGAAGTTACTCTGGGGCCAACGTCCTGACTTTC.

The V gene is TRBV27, the J gene TRBJ1-5, with 11 bases matching TRBD1. Trimming took 4 bases from V and 4 from J; bases not matched to a gene: 9. CDR1 and CDR2 (germline): MNHEY, SMNVEV (reference sequence). The CDR3 sequence is 17 residues long. Here the CDR3 DNA reads TGTGCCAGCAGTTCAGGACAGGGGGCAATAGGAAATCAGCCCCAGCATTTT. It specifies CASSSGQGAIGNQPQHF.

This sequence joins TRBV2 and TRBJ1-1, with 8 bases fitting TRBD1. Germline CDR1 is SNHLY and CDR2 is FYNNEI. Losses at the gene ends were 6 bases for V and 5 bases for J; bases not matched to a gene: 8. This CDR3 comprises 14 residues. The CDR3 coding sequence is TGTGCCAGCAGACCGACAGGGGCGGGTACTGAAGCTTTCTTT. This gives the protein CASRPTGAGTEAFF.

The rearrangement links TRBV5-1 to TRBJ2-7; 10 bases agree with TRBD1. Germline CDR1 SGHRS, CDR2 YFSETQ. CDR3 length: 16 residues. The junction had 11 bases not matched to a gene; V was cut back by 4 bases and J by 4 bases. Here the CDR3 DNA reads TGCGCCAGCAGCCTCCGCTTGGGACAGGGGCTTTACGAGCAGTACTTC. It yields the protein CASSLRLGQGLYEQYF.

The CDR3 loop is CASSPRGGMNNSPLHF. In DNA, the CDR3 is TGTGCCAGCAGCCCTAGGGGGGGAATGAATAATTCACCCCTCCACTTT. The chain recombines TRBV6-2 or TRBV6-3 with TRBJ1-6, with a tentative D call TRBD1 (6 bases). This CDR3 has 16 amino acids. Germline CDR1 is MNHEY and CDR2 is SVGEGT. Trimming shortened V by 6 bases and J by 5 bases, and 17 bases separated the two germline ends.

The gene calls are TRBV19 and TRBJ2-1, with 7 bases matching TRBD1. There are 15 residues in the CDR3. Germline loops: CDR1 LNHDA, CDR2 SQIVND (reference sequence). The J segment lost 1 base and the V segment lost 10 bases, leaving 10 bases of the junction unmatched. As DNA, the CDR3 is TGTGCCACCCTCCCCACCAGGGGGTCCTACAATGAGCAGTTCTTC. Encoded protein: CATLPTRGSYNEQFF.